These 20 T cell receptor beta chains came from one sample sequenced in a study of technical replicates of blood from several donors (dated by TCRdb to 2017 to 2019). The library was prepared using the immunoSEQ multiplex PCR assay. As stored in TCRdb, this immuneACCESS dataset retains in-frame rearrangements with V and J assigned. A fraction of the clones does not appear; measured against another copy, unresolved V genes explain less than half of the discrepancy, and the remainder lacks a known reason. This sample holds approximately 14,000 clones; 80% were observed only once. The ten largest clones add up to approximately 11% of the sample. Sequenced: PBMCs. The source is a human donor in good health.

This clone was seen a few times. The chain couples TRBV7-9 to TRBJ1-1; D not resolved. The CDR3 extends over 13 amino acids. In germline, CDR1 is SEHNR, CDR2 FQNEAQ (reference sequence). Trimming took off 8 bases at V and 4 bases at J, with 14 bases between the two ends. CDR3: CASRERESTEAFF. Written as DNA, the CDR3 is TGTGCCAGCCGGGAGAGGGAGAGCACTGAAGCTTTCTTT.

The CDR3 region is CASSPGQGHDEQFF. The CDR3 DNA sequence: TGTGCCAGCAGCCCGGGACAGGGGCACGATGAGCAGTTCTTC. The genes are TRBV5-6 and TRBJ2-1, with TRBD1 matching over 10 bases. This CDR3 is built from 14 residues. The J segment lost 8 bases and the V segment lost 4 bases, leaving 6 bases of the junction unmatched. Germline V gene sequence: CDR1 SGHDT, CDR2 YYEEEE.

The chain recombines TRBV7-9 with TRBJ2-5; 9 bases agree with TRBD2. Gene TRBJ2-7 matches the end of the DNA better, so the J call may be wrong. The CDR3 loop spans 16 amino acids. Germline lookup yields CDR1 SEHNR and CDR2 FQNEAQ (reference sequence). The CDR3 sequence is CASSLGLAVSSYEQYF. The CDR3 nucleotides read TGTGCCAGCAGCTTAGGACTAGCGGTGAGCTCCTACGAGCAGTACTTC.

The chain couples TRBV11-2 to TRBJ2-1; a possible D gene is TRBD2 (5 bases). Germline values: CDR1 SGHAT, CDR2 FQNNGV. The CDR3 has 15 residues. Deletions cut 1 base from V and 8 bases from J, with 15 bases between. The CDR3 region is CASSLVGQLEDEQFF. The DNA for the CDR3 is TGTGCCAGCAGCTTAGTGGGCCAACTAGAGGATGAGCAGTTCTTC.

This chain connects TRBV11-2 to TRBJ2-1; D ambiguous. V lost 0 bases and J lost 12, with 9 bases in between. Germline CDR1 SGHAT, CDR2 FQNNGV. This CDR3 spans 12 amino acids. CDR3 sequence reads: CASSLDGQWQFF. The DNA for the CDR3 is TGTGCCAGCAGCTTAGATGGGCAGTGGCAGTTCTTC.

In its sample, this clone was seen once. The rearrangement links TRBV18 to TRBJ1-1, with D hard to call. V gave up 0 bases and J gave up 0 bases, with 8 bases separating them. Germline CDR1 is KGHSH and CDR2 is LQKENI. This CDR3 region has 15 residues. The CDR3 sequence: CASSPPYSMNTEAFF. For the CDR3, the DNA is TGTGCCAGCTCACCACCGTACAGCATGAACACTGAAGCTTTCTTT. Full variable domain (remainder filled in from reference TRBV18 and TRBJ1-1): NAGVMQNPRHLVRRRGQEARLRCSPMKGHSHVYWYRQLPEEGLKFMVYLQKENIIDESGMPKERFSAEFPKEGPSILRIQQVVRGDSAAYFCASSPPYSMNTEAFFGQGTRLTVV.

This clone was seen a handful of times. V and J are TRBV18 and TRBJ1-4, with TRBD1 as a possible D gene (6 bases). Per germline, CDR1 KGHSH and CDR2 LQKENI. V lost 3 bases to trimming and J lost 7 bases, with 9 bases between them. The CDR3 is made up of 13 amino acids. CDR3 loop: CASSPDRSEKLFF. DNA of the CDR3: TGTGCCAGCTCACCGGACAGAAGTGAAAAACTGTTTTTT.

The chain employs TRBV11-1 and TRBJ2-5, with 10 bases identical to TRBD1. V dropped 0 bases and J dropped 5; count of bases not matched to a gene: 3. The CDR3 runs 15 residues. Germline V CDR1 and CDR2: SGHAT, FQDESV (reference sequence). CDR3 in DNA: TGTGCCAGCAGCTTAGCCGGGACAGGGGAGGAGACCCAGTACTTC. It translates to CASSLAGTGEETQYF. The complete variable domain, with remaining parts taken from reference TRBV11-1 and TRBJ2-5, reads EAEVAQSPRYKITEKSQAVAFWCDPISGHATLYWYRQILGQGPELLVQFQDESVVDDSQLPKDRFSAERLKGVDSTLKIQPAELGDSAMYLCASSLAGTGEETQYFGPGTRLLVL.

The chain recombines TRBV5-1 with TRBJ2-2, with TRBD1 matching 9 bases. Trimming took 4 bases from V and 2 from J; bases not matched to a gene: 6. The germline V gene encodes CDR1 SGHRS and CDR2 YFSETQ. The CDR3 covers 16 residues. The CDR3 loop is CASSQQGQGNTGELFF. CDR3 sequence (DNA): TGCGCCAGCAGCCAACAGGGACAGGGAAACACCGGGGAGCTGTTTTTT.

This clone was observed a handful of times. This sequence joins TRBV29-1 and TRBJ1-1; the D is unclear. The V and J ends lost 4 bases and 3 bases respectively, with 12 bases between them. The CDR3 is 13 residues long. CDR1 is SQVTM, CDR2 ANQGSEA, per germline. The CDR3 DNA reads as TGCAGCGTTGCCCAGTTTCGGGACACTGAAGCTTTCTTT. The encoded protein is CSVAQFRDTEAFF. The complete variable domain, with remaining parts taken from reference TRBV29-1 and TRBJ1-1, reads SAVISQKPSRDICQRGTSLTIQCQVDSQVTMMFWYRQQPGQSLTLIATANQGSEATYESGFVIDKFPISRPNLTFSTLTVSNMSPEDSSIYLCSVAQFRDTEAFFGQGTRLTVV.

The chain employs TRBV6-6 and TRBJ1-5; 10 bases line up with TRBD1. Germline values: CDR1 MNHNY, CDR2 SVGAGI (reference sequence). The ends lost 5 bases at V and 7 bases at J; junction bases unmatched: 8. This CDR3 is built from 15 residues. The CDR3 coding sequence is TGTGCCAGCAGTCGGGACAGGGGAGGAGGGCAGCCCCAGCATTTT. Its protein product is CASSRDRGGGQPQHF.

The rearrangement joins TRBV7-9 to TRBJ2-3; TRBD2 matches at 12 bases. J gave up 0 bases and V 7 bases, and 11 bases lay outside the gene matches. This CDR3 has 18 amino acids. CDR1 and CDR2 from the germline V gene are SEHNR and FQNEAQ (reference sequence). CDR3 protein: CASNEPGLAGPSTDTQYF. The CDR3 nucleotides are TGTGCCAGCAACGAACCGGGACTAGCGGGTCCTAGCACAGATACGCAGTATTTT.

The gene calls are TRBV7-9 and TRBJ2-2; tentative D call: TRBD1 (6 bases). Trimming took 5 bases from V and 6 from J, leaving 13 bases between them. The CDR3 has 14 amino acids. CDR1 is SEHNR and CDR2 is FQNEAQ in the germline V gene (reference sequence). The CDR3, as DNA: TGTGCCAGCAGCCAAACAGGGTCACCCGGGGAGCTGTTTTTT. Amino acids: CASSQTGSPGELFF.

The chain joins TRBV6-4 to TRBJ2-3, with TRBD2 identical over 12 bases. Germline CDR1 is MRHNA and CDR2 is SNTAGT. This CDR3 has 16 residues. J gave up 2 bases and V 5 bases, and 5 bases lay outside the gene matches. The CDR3 region has the DNA TGTGCCAGCAGTCGACTAGCGGGAGAATTCACAGATACGCAGTATTTT. This sequence encodes CASSRLAGEFTDTQYF.

This clone was picked up one time. V usage is TRBV18 and J usage is TRBJ2-5, with a tentative D call TRBD2 (5 bases). The germline V gene has CDR1 KGHSH and CDR2 LQKENI. The V gene lost 3 bases and the J gene lost 3 bases, with 14 bases spanning the gap. The CDR3 runs to 15 residues. The CDR3 coding sequence is TGTGCCAGCTCACCCCGAACGGGGTCCGAAGAGACCCAGTACTTC. It is translated as CASSPRTGSEETQYF.

This clone was found once. This chain joins TRBV5-1 and TRBJ2-5; 9 bases map to TRBD2. Germline loops: CDR1 SGHRS, CDR2 YFSETQ. After removal of 2 bases from V and 4 bases from J, the junction contained 3 bases not matched to a gene. The CDR3 runs 14 residues. The CDR3 DNA sequence: TGCGCCAGCAGCTTAGGGACTAGCAGAGAGACCCAGTACTTC. Protein sequence: CASSLGTSRETQYF.

This clone was detected only a few times. This chain joins TRBV7-6 and TRBJ1-2; 9 bases line up with TRBD1. The CDR3 spans 18 residues. The trim removed 5 bases at V and 7 bases at J, leaving 20 bases unmatched. From germline, CDR1 is SGHVS and CDR2 FNYEAQ. As DNA, the CDR3 is TGTGCCAGCAGCCCCACCGGGACAGGGAGGCTACGCGCTTTTGGCTACACCTTC. Encoded protein: CASSPTGTGRLRAFGYTF.

Only one count was recorded for this clone. The V call is TRBV19, the J call TRBJ1-4; D is uncertain. The length of the CDR3 is 15 residues. From germline, CDR1 is LNHDA and CDR2 SQIVND (reference sequence). Trimming took off 3 bases at V and 3 bases at J, with 11 bases between the two ends. The CDR3 loop reads CASSIWSAANEKLFF. The CDR3 bases are TGTGCCAGTAGTATTTGGAGTGCGGCTAATGAAAAACTGTTTTTT. Full variable domain (missing parts from reference TRBV19 and TRBJ1-4): DGGITQSPKYLFRKEGQNVTLSCEQNLNHDAMYWYRQDPGQGLRLIYYSQIVNDFQKGDIAEGYSVSREKKESFPLTVTSAQKNPTAFYLCASSIWSAANEKLFFGSGTQLSVL.

The chain combines TRBV6-5 with TRBJ1-2; 11 nucleotides align to TRBD1. Germline CDR1 reads MNHEY; CDR2 reads SVGAGI. The CDR3 runs 15 residues. The V gene end was trimmed by 2 bases and the J gene end by 8 bases; junction bases not matched to a gene: 7. CDR3 protein: CASSYEDRGPGGYTF. The CDR3 DNA sequence: TGTGCCAGCAGTTACGAGGACAGGGGGCCCGGGGGCTACACCTTC.

The chain uses TRBV19 and TRBJ1-5; D uncertain. Germline V lookup: CDR1 LNHDA, CDR2 SQIVND (reference sequence). Between the trimmed V and J ends, which lost 3 bases and 2 bases, there was a span of 11 bases. This CDR3 spans 15 amino acids. CDR3 coding DNA: TGTGCCAGTAGTATGGCGGGGTTGGGCAATCAGCCCCAGCATTTT. Its protein is CASSMAGLGNQPQHF.